The entry below describes one T cell receptor beta chain. What it recognizes is unknown. The V end lost 5 bases, the J end lost 7 bases, and 14 bases lay between the germline ends. This CDR3 spans 13 amino acids. The germline V gene has CDR1 DFQATT and CDR2 SNEGSKA (reference sequence). The TCR beta CDR3 regions underwent amplification from RNA transcripts. The first-round RT-PCR employed HTBI primers together with the Qiagen OneStep RT-PCR kit. A multiplex PCR was then performed as the second round. TCRdb re-called the multiplex PCR reads through MiXCR, storing one row per CDR3 protein. Here the sample spans some 1.1 million distinct CDR3 sequences, roughly two fifths being singletons. The data derive from a study of Graves' ophthalmopathy and Graves' hyperthyroidism. Overall study: Stable hyperthyroidism referred to disease that showed no ophthalmopathy within 18 months of follow-up. Study-wide points: Among expanded thyroid clonotypes above 0.001 frequency, most also occurred in blood. Sensitivity reached over 85% and specificity about 81% for a 13-signature model separating ophthalmopathy from stable hyperthyroidism.

Aged 18 to 65, the patients with hyperthyroidism had under 2 months' duration and were newly diagnosed. Material for sequencing was peripheral blood or thyroid tissue (not recorded which). The chain combines TRBV20-1 with TRBJ1-4; maybe TRBD1 (5 bases). This receptor was taken from an adult man with Graves' hyperthyroidism. CDR3 coding DNA: TGCAGTGCTGGAAATACAGGAACTGAAAAACTGTTTTTT. Translated: CSAGNTGTEKLFF.